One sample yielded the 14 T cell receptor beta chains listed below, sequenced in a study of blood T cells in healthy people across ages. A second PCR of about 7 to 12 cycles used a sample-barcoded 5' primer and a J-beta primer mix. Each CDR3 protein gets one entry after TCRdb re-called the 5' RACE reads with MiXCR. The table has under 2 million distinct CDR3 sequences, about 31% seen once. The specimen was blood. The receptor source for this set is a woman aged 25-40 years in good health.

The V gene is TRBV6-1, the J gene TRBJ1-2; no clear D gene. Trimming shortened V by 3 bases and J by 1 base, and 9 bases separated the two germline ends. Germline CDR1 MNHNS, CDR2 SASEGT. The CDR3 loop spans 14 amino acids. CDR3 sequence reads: CASSEWGLNYGYTF. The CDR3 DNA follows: TGTGCCAGCAGTGAGTGGGGTCTTAACTATGGCTACACCTTC.

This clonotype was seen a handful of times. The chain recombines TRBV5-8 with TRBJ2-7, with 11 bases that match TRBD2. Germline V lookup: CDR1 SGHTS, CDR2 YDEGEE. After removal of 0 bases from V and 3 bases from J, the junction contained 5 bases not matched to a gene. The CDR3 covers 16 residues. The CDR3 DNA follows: TGTGCCAGCAGCTTGGTGGCTAGCGGGGGGTTCTACGAGCAGTACTTC. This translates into CASSLVASGGFYEQYF.

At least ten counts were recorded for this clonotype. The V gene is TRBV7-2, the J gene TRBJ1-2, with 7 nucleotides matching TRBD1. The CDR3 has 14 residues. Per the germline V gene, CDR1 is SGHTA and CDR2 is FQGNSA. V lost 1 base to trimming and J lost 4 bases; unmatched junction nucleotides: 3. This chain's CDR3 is CASSLGGGLYGYTF. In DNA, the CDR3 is TGTGCCAGCAGCTTAGGAGGGGGCCTCTATGGCTACACCTTC.

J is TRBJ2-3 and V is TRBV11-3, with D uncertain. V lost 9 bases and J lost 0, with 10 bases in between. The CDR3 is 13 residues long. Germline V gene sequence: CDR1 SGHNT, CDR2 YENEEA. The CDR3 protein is CASALGSTDTQYF. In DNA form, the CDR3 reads TGTGCCAGTGCCCTAGGTAGCACAGATACGCAGTATTTT.

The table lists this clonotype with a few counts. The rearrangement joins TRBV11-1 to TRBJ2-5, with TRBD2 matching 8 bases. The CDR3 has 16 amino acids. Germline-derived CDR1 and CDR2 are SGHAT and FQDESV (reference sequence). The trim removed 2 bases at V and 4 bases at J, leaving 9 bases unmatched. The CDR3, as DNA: TGTGCCAGCAGCTTATCAAAGCGGGGGCGACCAGAGACCCAGTACTTC. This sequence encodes CASSLSKRGRPETQYF. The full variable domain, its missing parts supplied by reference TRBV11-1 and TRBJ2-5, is EAEVAQSPRYKITEKSQAVAFWCDPISGHATLYWYRQILGQGPELLVQFQDESVVDDSQLPKDRFSAERLKGVDSTLKIQPAELGDSAMYLCASSLSKRGRPETQYFGPGTRLLVL.

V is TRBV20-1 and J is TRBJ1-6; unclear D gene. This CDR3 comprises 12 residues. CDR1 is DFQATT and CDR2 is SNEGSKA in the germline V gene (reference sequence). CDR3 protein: CRAGRRHSPLHF. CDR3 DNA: TGCAGGGCTGGGCGCAGGCATTCACCCCTCCACTTT.

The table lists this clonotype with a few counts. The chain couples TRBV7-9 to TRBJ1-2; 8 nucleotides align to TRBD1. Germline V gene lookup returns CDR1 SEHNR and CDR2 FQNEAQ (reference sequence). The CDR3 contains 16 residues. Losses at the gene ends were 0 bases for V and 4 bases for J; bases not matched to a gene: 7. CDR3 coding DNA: TGTGCCAGCAGCTTAGCTCTGGGACAGGTACTCTATGGCTACACCTTC. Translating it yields CASSLALGQVLYGYTF.

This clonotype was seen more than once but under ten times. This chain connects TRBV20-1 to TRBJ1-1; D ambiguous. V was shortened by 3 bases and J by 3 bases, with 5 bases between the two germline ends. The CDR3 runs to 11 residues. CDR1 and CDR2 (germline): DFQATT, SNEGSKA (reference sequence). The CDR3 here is CSASSHTEAFF. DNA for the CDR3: TGCAGTGCTAGCTCCCACACTGAAGCTTTCTTT.

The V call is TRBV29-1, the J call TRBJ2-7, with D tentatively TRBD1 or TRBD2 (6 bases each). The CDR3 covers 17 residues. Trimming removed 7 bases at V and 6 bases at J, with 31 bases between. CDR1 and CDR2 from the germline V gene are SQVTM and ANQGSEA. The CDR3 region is CSAPGEQGGLYSGEQYF. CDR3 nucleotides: TGCAGCGCCCCGGGGGAACAGGGCGGTCTATATAGCGGCGAGCAGTACTTC.

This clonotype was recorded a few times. CDR3 sequence (DNA): TGTGCCAGCAGCCAAGATCCTAGCGTCACAGATACGCAGTATTTT. It specifies CASSQDPSVTDTQYF. V and J are TRBV3-1 and TRBJ2-3, with D possibly TRBD2 on 6 matching bases. Trimming cost V 0 bases and J 2 bases, with 9 bases left between them. CDR1 is LGHDT and CDR2 is YNNKEL in the germline V gene (reference sequence). The length of the CDR3 is 15 residues.

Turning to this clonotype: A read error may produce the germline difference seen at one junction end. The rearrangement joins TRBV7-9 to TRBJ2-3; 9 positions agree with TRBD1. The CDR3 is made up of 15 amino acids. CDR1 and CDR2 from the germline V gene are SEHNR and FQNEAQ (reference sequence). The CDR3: CACSHRTGETDTQYF. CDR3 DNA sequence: TGTGCCTGCAGCCATCGGACAGGGGAAACAGATACGCAGTATTTT.

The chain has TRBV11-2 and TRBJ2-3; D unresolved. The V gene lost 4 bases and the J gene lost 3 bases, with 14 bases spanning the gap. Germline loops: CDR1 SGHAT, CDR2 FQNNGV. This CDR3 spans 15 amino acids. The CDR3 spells CASSSDGLGTDTQYF. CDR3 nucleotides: TGTGCCAGCAGCTCGGACGGCTTGGGGACAGATACGCAGTATTTT.

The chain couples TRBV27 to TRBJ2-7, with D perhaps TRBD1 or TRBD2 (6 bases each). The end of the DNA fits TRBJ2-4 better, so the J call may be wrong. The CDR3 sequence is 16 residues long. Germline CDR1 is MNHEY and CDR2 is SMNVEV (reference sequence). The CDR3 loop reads CASSLSHGGVGDIQYF. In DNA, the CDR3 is TGTGCCAGCAGTTTATCTCACGGGGGCGTAGGGGACATTCAGTACTTC.

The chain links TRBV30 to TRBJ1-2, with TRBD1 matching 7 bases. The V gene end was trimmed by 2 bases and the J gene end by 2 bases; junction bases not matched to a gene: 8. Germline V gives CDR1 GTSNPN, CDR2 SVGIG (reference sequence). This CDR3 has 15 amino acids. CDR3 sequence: CAWSSDREQNYGYTF. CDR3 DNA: TGTGCCTGGAGTTCAGACAGGGAACAAAACTATGGCTACACCTTC.